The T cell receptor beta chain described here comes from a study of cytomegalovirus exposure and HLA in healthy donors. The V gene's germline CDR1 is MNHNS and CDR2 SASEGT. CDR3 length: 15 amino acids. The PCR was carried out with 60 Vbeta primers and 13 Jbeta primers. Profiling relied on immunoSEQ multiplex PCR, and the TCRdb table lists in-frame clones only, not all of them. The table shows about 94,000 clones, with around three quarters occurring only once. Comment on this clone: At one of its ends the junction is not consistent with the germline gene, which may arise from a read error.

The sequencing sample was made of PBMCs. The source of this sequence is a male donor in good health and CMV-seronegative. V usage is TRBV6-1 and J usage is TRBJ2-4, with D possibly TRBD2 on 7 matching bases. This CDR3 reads CASSEGGPAKNSQYF. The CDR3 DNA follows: TGTGCCAGCAGTGAGGGGGGGCCGGCCAAAAACAGTCAGTACTTC.